The next 14 T cell receptor beta chains were all read from a single sample in a study of cytomegalovirus exposure and HLA in healthy donors. Primers: 60 Vbeta forward and 13 Jbeta reverse. Method: immunoSEQ multiplex PCR; TCRdb's copy keeps in-frame clones and lacks some. The sample includes under 110,000 clones, 71% of them seen just once. The sequenced sample consisted of PBMCs. The receptors derive from a female donor in good health and CMV-seronegative.

The chain couples TRBV27 to TRBJ2-5; D is unclear. This CDR3 is built from 15 residues. V dropped 1 base and J dropped 1 base, with 10 bases sitting between them. Germline CDR1 reads MNHEY; CDR2 reads SMNVEV (reference sequence). The CDR3 reads CASSLYSNSQETQYF. The CDR3 DNA follows: TGTGCCAGCAGTTTATATAGTAACTCCCAAGAGACCCAGTACTTC.

The sample holds a few counts of this clone. The chain joins TRBV7-9 to TRBJ2-1; 14 bases are shared with TRBD2. CDR3 length equals 15 residues. Trimming removed 6 bases from V and 8 bases from J; junction bases left unmatched: 6. Germline assignment: CDR1 SEHNR and CDR2 FQNEAQ (reference sequence). The chain's CDR3 is CASRSGTSGSYEQFF. CDR3 DNA sequence: TGTGCCAGCAGGTCCGGGACTAGCGGGAGCTATGAGCAGTTCTTC.

The CDR3 nucleotides read TGCGCCAGCAGGGACAGGAGGGCAGAGACCCAGTACTTC. Protein: CASRDRRAETQYF. The J gene is TRBJ2-5, the V gene TRBV10-2; a possible D gene is TRBD1 (7 bases). V was trimmed by 6 bases and J by 4 bases, leaving 12 bases between them. The CDR3 loop spans 13 amino acids. CDR1 WSHSY and CDR2 SAAADI come from the germline V gene.

On this clone itself: A read error may account for a junction end that differs from germline. The V and J genes are TRBV4-1 and TRBJ2-7, with 10 bases lining up with TRBD2. In germline, CDR1 is MGHRA, CDR2 YSYEKL. The CDR3 is made up of 13 amino acids. CDR3 in amino acids: CASSQDRGTSAHF. DNA of the CDR3: TGCGCCAGCAGCCAAGATCGGGGGACTAGCGCCCACTTC.

This clone was found once. The V and J genes are TRBV9 and TRBJ2-3; TRBD2 agrees at 7 bases. The CDR3 loop spans 15 amino acids. After removal of 2 bases from V and 0 bases from J, the junction contained 3 bases not matched to a gene. Germline assignment: CDR1 SGDLS and CDR2 YYNGEE. The DNA for the CDR3 is TGTGCCAGCAGCGTCCTAGCGGCTAGCACAGATACGCAGTATTTT. As protein: CASSVLAASTDTQYF.

This chain connects TRBV29-1 to TRBJ2-7; 7 bases align to TRBD2. This CDR3 region has 11 residues. V was clipped by 8 bases and J by 6 bases; unmatched bases: 7. Germline-derived CDR1 and CDR2 are SQVTM and ANQGSEA. CDR3 coding DNA: TGCAGCACAACGGGAGGAGGCGAGCAGTACTTC. Translating it yields CSTTGGGEQYF.

This rearrangement joins TRBV11-2 to TRBJ2-5; maybe TRBD1 (6 bases). The germline V gene has CDR1 SGHAT and CDR2 FQNNGV. Trimming took 6 bases from V and 5 from J, leaving 19 bases between them. The CDR3 has 15 amino acids. CDR3 protein: CASSADSSRVETQYF. Written as DNA, the CDR3 is TGTGCCAGCAGTGCGGACAGCTCGCGAGTGGAGACCCAGTACTTC.

The chain carries TRBV28 and TRBJ1-5; D may be TRBD1 (5 bases). This CDR3 comprises 15 residues. Trimming cost V 5 bases and J 4 bases, with 15 bases left between them. Germline values: CDR1 MDHEN, CDR2 SYDVKM. CDR3 DNA: TGTGCCAGCAGTACCATAAAGACAGCAAATCAGCCCCAGCATTTT. It yields the protein CASSTIKTANQPQHF. Variable domain in full (rest from reference TRBV28 and TRBJ1-5): DVKVTQSSRYLVKRTGEKVFLECVQDMDHENMFWYRQDPGLGLRLIYFSYDVKMKEKGDIPEGYSVSREKKERFSLILESASTNQTSMYLCASSTIKTANQPQHFGDGTRLSIL.

CDR3: CAWCRDRGNNEQFF. The CDR3 DNA is TGTGCCTGGTGCCGGGACAGGGGTAACAATGAGCAGTTCTTC. This chain joins TRBV30 and TRBJ2-1; TRBD1 matches at 10 bases. V shed 5 bases, J shed 5 bases, and the junction held 6 bases outside the gene matches. CDR1 is GTSNPN and CDR2 is SVGIG in the germline V gene (reference sequence). CDR3 length equals 14 residues.

V usage is TRBV10-3 and J usage is TRBJ1-1, with unresolved D. V lost 2 bases, J lost 2 bases, and 9 bases lay in between. CDR3 length: 14 residues. From germline, CDR1 is ENHRY and CDR2 SYGVKD. Here the CDR3 DNA reads TGTGCCATCAGTGAGGAGGTGTTAAACACTGAAGCTTTCTTT. It codes for CAISEEVLNTEAFF.

The V call is TRBV9, the J call TRBJ2-2; 10 nucleotides align to TRBD2. CDR1 and CDR2 from the germline V gene are SGDLS and YYNGEE. V lost 4 bases to trimming and J lost 5 bases; unmatched junction nucleotides: 17. The CDR3 spans 19 residues. CDR3 nucleotide sequence: TGTGCCAGCAGCACGCCCCGAAGCGGGAGGGAAATTCGGACCGGGGAGCTGTTTTTT. As protein: CASSTPRSGREIRTGELFF.

This clone has a handful of counts. The rearrangement joins TRBV5-1 to TRBJ1-2; a weak D match, TRBD1 (6 bases). Germline V lookup: CDR1 SGHRS, CDR2 YFSETQ. The CDR3 has 14 amino acids. V was trimmed by 3 bases and J by 8 bases, leaving 17 bases between them. CDR3 nucleotides: TGCGCCAGCAGCTCCTCCCAGGGGCCGGAGGGCTACACCTTC. This sequence encodes CASSSSQGPEGYTF.

The rearrangement links TRBV7-2 to TRBJ2-1; D unclear. This CDR3 region has 15 residues. V gave up 0 bases and J gave up 2 bases, with 8 bases separating them. Germline V gives CDR1 SGHTA, CDR2 FQGNSA. CDR3 in DNA: TGTGCCAGCAGCTTAGCGTATGGGCCCTACAATGAGCAGTTCTTC. It specifies CASSLAYGPYNEQFF.

There are a few counts of this clone. The V and J genes are TRBV5-1 and TRBJ1-1; unclear D gene. Germline V gives CDR1 SGHRS, CDR2 YFSETQ. Trimming took 1 base from V and 1 from J, leaving 5 bases between them. The CDR3 loop spans 13 amino acids. The CDR3 coding sequence is TGCGCCAGCAGCTTGCGAGAGAACACTGAAGCTTTCTTT. Its translation: CASSLRENTEAFF.